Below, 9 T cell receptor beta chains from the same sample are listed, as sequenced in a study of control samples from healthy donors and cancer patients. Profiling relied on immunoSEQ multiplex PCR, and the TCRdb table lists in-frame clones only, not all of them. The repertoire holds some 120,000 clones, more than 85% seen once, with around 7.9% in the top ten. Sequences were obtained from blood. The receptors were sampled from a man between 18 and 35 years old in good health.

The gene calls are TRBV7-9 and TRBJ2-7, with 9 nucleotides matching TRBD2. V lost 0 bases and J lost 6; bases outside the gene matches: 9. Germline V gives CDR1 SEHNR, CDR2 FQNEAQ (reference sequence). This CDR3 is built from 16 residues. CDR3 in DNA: TGTGCCAGCAGCTTAGCGGGAGCGGGGGGAGCTTCCGAGCAGTACTTC. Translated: CASSLAGAGGASEQYF.

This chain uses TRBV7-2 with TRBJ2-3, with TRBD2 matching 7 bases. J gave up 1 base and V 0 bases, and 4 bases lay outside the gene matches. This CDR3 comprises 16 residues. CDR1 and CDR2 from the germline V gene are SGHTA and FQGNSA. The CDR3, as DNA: TGTGCCAGCAGCTTAGCAGTTGGGGGGGGCACAGATACGCAGTATTTT. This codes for CASSLAVGGGTDTQYF.

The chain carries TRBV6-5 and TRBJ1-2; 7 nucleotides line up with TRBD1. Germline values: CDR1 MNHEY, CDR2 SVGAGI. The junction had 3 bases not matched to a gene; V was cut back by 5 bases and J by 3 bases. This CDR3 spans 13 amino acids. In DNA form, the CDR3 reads TGTGCCAGCAGTCCCCAGGGGGACTATGGCTACACCTTC. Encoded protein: CASSPQGDYGYTF.

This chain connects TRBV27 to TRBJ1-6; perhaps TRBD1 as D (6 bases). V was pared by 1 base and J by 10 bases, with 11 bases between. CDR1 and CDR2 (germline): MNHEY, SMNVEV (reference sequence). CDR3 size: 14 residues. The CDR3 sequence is CASSLLQGSSPLHF. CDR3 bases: TGTGCCAGCAGTTTATTACAGGGAAGCTCACCCCTCCACTTT.

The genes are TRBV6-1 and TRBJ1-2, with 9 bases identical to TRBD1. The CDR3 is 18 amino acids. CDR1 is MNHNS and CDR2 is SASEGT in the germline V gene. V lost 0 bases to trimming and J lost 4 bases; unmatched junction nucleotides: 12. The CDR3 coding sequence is TGTGCCAGCAGTGAAGCACGTGCCGGGACAGGGTCACTCTATGGCTACACCTTC. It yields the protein CASSEARAGTGSLYGYTF.

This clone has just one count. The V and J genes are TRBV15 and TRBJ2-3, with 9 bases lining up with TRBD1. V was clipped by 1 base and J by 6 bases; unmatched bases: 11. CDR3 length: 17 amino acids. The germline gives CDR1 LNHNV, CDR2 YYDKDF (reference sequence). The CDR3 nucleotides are TGTGCCACCAGCAGAGCCCCCGGGACAGGGAATTCGGATACGCAGTATTTT. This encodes CATSRAPGTGNSDTQYF.

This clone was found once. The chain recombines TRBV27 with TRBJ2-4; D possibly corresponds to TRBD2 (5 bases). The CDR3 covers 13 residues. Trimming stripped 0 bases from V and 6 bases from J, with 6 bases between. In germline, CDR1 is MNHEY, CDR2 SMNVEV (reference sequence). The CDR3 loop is CASSLSGRNIQYF. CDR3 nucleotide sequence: TGTGCCAGCAGTTTATCAGGGAGAAACATTCAGTACTTC.

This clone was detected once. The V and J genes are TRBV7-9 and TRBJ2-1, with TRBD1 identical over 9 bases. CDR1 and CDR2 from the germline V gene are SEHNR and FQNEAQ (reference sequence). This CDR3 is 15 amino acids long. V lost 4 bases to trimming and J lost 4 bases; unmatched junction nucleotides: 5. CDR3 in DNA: TGTGCCAGCAGCTCTTGGACAGGGGAATACAATGAGCAGTTCTTC. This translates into CASSSWTGEYNEQFF.

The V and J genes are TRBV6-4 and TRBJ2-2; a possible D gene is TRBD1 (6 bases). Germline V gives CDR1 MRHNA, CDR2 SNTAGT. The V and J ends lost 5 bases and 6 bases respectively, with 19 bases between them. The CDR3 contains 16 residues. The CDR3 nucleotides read TGTGCCAGCAGTCGTCCTACAGGGATGGTTTCCGGGGAGCTGTTTTTT. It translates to CASSRPTGMVSGELFF.